The 28 T cell receptor beta chains reported below all come from one sample, sequenced in a study of response to subunit inactivated influenza vaccine. TCRdb reprocessed the RT-PCR reads with MiXCR, giving one entry per CDR3 protein. The repertoire holds around 520,000 distinct CDR3 sequences, about 25% seen once, with around 2% in the top ten. This specimen was CD4+ T cells sorted from PBMCs, taken 4 to 6 days after vaccination. These receptor sequences come from a man aged 45 to 65 who received an inactivated influenza vaccine.

The chain combines TRBV19 with TRBJ2-7; D is possibly TRBD1 or TRBD2 (6 bases each). The V and J ends lost 5 bases and 4 bases respectively, with 21 bases between them. This CDR3 comprises 16 residues. CDR1 is LNHDA and CDR2 is SQIVND in the germline V gene (reference sequence). This CDR3 reads CASSSRRGMVSYEQYF. The CDR3 DNA reads as TGTGCCAGTAGTTCCAGGAGGGGGATGGTTTCGTACGAGCAGTACTTC.

This clonotype occurred a few times. The chain joins TRBV5-1 to TRBJ2-1; 11 bases align to TRBD1. The V segment lost 4 bases and the J segment 7 bases; nucleotides outside the gene matches: 4. The CDR3 has 14 residues. Germline V gene sequence: CDR1 SGHRS, CDR2 YFSETQ. The CDR3 region has the DNA TGCGCCAGCAGCGGACAGGGGGCCGGGAATGAGCAGTTCTTC. Amino acid sequence: CASSGQGAGNEQFF.

The genes are TRBV7-2 and TRBJ1-5, with a weak D call TRBD1 (5 bases). Per germline, CDR1 SGHTA and CDR2 FQGNSA. V was pared by 3 bases and J by 8 bases, with 11 bases between. This CDR3 is 13 amino acids long. The CDR3 sequence is CASSFRPTEPQHF. In DNA, the CDR3 is TGTGCCAGCAGCTTCCGCCCGACAGAGCCCCAGCATTTT.

This clonotype was counted between two and nine times. V and J are TRBV6-1 and TRBJ2-3; D might be TRBD1 (5 bases). Trimming took off 6 bases at V and 5 bases at J, with 15 bases between the two ends. This CDR3 contains 14 residues. In germline, CDR1 is MNHNS, CDR2 SASEGT. CDR3 bases: TGTGCCAGCAGGGGCAGGGCTCAAGGAGATACGCAGTATTTT. Its protein is CASRGRAQGDTQYF.

The genes are TRBV5-1 and TRBJ2-7, with TRBD1 matching 9 bases. The CDR3 runs 15 residues. Germline assignment: CDR1 SGHRS and CDR2 YFSETQ. V lost 3 bases to trimming and J lost 3 bases; unmatched junction nucleotides: 7. The CDR3 DNA is TGCGCCAGCAGCTGGGACGGACAGGGGTTCTACGAGCAGTACTTC. Protein product: CASSWDGQGFYEQYF.

The chain combines TRBV9 with TRBJ2-1; D gene ambiguous. This CDR3 spans 15 amino acids. Germline CDR1 SGDLS, CDR2 YYNGEE. Trimming took off 1 base at V and 1 base at J, with 9 bases between the two ends. CDR3 loop: CASSVNSASYNEQFF. The CDR3 DNA reads as TGTGCCAGCAGCGTAAACTCGGCTTCCTACAATGAGCAGTTCTTC.

CDR3 nucleotide sequence: TGTGCCAGCAGCACTGGACTAGCGGACAATGAGCAGTTCTTC. Translating gives CASSTGLADNEQFF. The chain employs TRBV9 and TRBJ2-1, with 10 bases that match TRBD2. V trimming: 4 bases; J trimming: 5 bases; junction bases outside the gene matches: 3. Per the germline V gene, CDR1 is SGDLS and CDR2 is YYNGEE. This CDR3 spans 14 amino acids.

The chain employs TRBV7-6 and TRBJ2-7; D uncertain. The CDR3 runs to 16 residues. The germline V gene has CDR1 SGHVS and CDR2 FNYEAQ. Trimming took 1 base from V and 0 from J, leaving 13 bases between them. CDR3 DNA sequence: TGTGCCAGCAGCTTAGTCGGCTCCCTCAGCTCCTACGAGCAGTACTTC. As protein: CASSLVGSLSSYEQYF.

The chain joins TRBV4-3 to TRBJ1-6; the D gene is possibly TRBD1 (6 bases). Trimming pared 1 base from V and 9 bases from J, leaving 13 bases between. The CDR3 has 15 amino acids. The V gene's germline CDR1 is LGHNA and CDR2 YSLEER. Here the CDR3 reads CASSQVGTTGSPLHF. For the CDR3, the DNA is TGCGCCAGCAGCCAAGTTGGAACGACAGGTTCACCCCTCCACTTT.

The rearrangement uses TRBV20-1 and TRBJ2-5, with no clear D. The CDR3 has 13 amino acids. Trimming took off 4 bases at V and 2 bases at J, with 11 bases between the two ends. Germline V gives CDR1 DFQATT, CDR2 SNEGSKA (reference sequence). CDR3 sequence reads: CSAKTPRQETQYF. The CDR3 bases are TGCAGTGCTAAAACCCCTCGGCAAGAGACCCAGTACTTC.

V gene TRBV5-1 combines with J gene TRBJ2-1; D perhaps matches TRBD2 (6 bases). V shed 4 bases and J shed 7 bases, with 18 bases lying between them. The CDR3 is made up of 15 amino acids. The germline CDR1 and CDR2 sequences are SGHRS and YFSETQ. CDR3 sequence reads: CASSGGLNSQNEQFF. Here the CDR3 DNA reads TGCGCCAGCAGCGGGGGACTCAACTCGCAAAATGAGCAGTTCTTC.

This clonotype was found a few times. V usage is TRBV12-3 or TRBV12-4 and J usage is TRBJ1-3, with D unresolved. The CDR3 extends over 15 amino acids. Trimming left V 5 bases short and J 0 bases short, with 11 bases between. Here the CDR3 DNA reads TGTGCCAGCAGTCTTCTGATGGGCTCTGGAAACACCATATATTTT. Amino acids: CASSLLMGSGNTIYF.

This clonotype was counted between two and nine times. CDR3 residues: CASSLEGGTTGELFF. The CDR3 nucleotides are TGTGCCAGCAGTTTGGAGGGGGGGACTACCGGGGAGCTGTTTTTT. The chain combines TRBV12-3 or TRBV12-4 with TRBJ2-2, with D perhaps TRBD2 (7 bases). V lost 3 bases, J lost 5 bases, and 13 bases lay in between. CDR3 length: 15 amino acids.

The chain is built from TRBV27 and TRBJ1-4; D is uncertain. This CDR3 has 16 residues. The V and J ends lost 2 bases and 1 base respectively, with 11 bases between them. Germline V gene sequence: CDR1 MNHEY, CDR2 SMNVEV (reference sequence). The CDR3 sequence: CASSLGRRGTNEKLFF. CDR3 DNA: TGTGCCAGCAGTTTAGGCAGGAGAGGAACTAATGAAAAACTGTTTTTT.

The rearrangement joins TRBV20-1 to TRBJ1-4; D unclear. Between the trimmed V and J ends, which lost 4 bases and 8 bases, there was a span of 14 bases. This CDR3 region has 13 residues. Germline V gives CDR1 DFQATT, CDR2 SNEGSKA (reference sequence). The CDR3 region has the DNA TGCAGTGCTACGGGATCCCGAGGGGAAAAACTGTTTTTT. Protein product: CSATGSRGEKLFF.

The chain combines TRBV12-3 or TRBV12-4 with TRBJ2-1; tentative D call: TRBD1 (5 bases). The CDR3 sequence is 13 residues long. V lost 2 bases to trimming and J lost 5 bases, with 7 bases between them. CDR3 protein: CASSLRGNNEQFF. In nucleotides, the CDR3 is TGTGCCAGCAGTTTAAGGGGTAACAATGAGCAGTTCTTC.

This clonotype was counted between two and nine times. The chain uses TRBV20-1 and TRBJ2-2; 11 nucleotides line up with TRBD1. This CDR3 has 14 residues. V gave up 3 bases and J gave up 6 bases; unmatched junction bases: 3. Germline loops: CDR1 DFQATT, CDR2 SNEGSKA (reference sequence). CDR3 region: CSARDRGRPGELFF. DNA of the CDR3: TGCAGTGCTAGGGACAGGGGGCGCCCCGGGGAGCTGTTTTTT.

The CDR3 reads CASSQRDSYGYTF. In DNA form, the CDR3 reads TGTGCCAGCAGCCAGCGGGACAGCTATGGCTACACCTTC. V and J are TRBV4-2 and TRBJ1-2, with 7 bases that match TRBD1. The germline CDR1 and CDR2 sequences are LGHNA and YNFKEQ. The CDR3 sequence is 13 residues long. V was pared by 3 bases and J by 4 bases, with 2 bases of the junction left unmatched.

The chain links TRBV10-3 to TRBJ2-2; TRBD2 is a possible D gene (5 bases). The CDR3 covers 15 residues. V was shortened by 2 bases and J by 4 bases, with 11 bases between the two germline ends. Germline-derived CDR1 and CDR2 are ENHRY and SYGVKD. The CDR3 DNA is TGTGCCATCAGTGAGAAAGGTCGGGGCACCGGGGAGCTGTTTTTT. It is translated as CAISEKGRGTGELFF.

This clonotype occurred a few times. The chain joins TRBV6-1 to TRBJ2-3; D gene ambiguous. This CDR3 contains 13 residues. With 7 bases removed from V and 1 base from J, the gap between germline ends came to 9 bases. The germline V gene has CDR1 MNHNS and CDR2 SASEGT. The CDR3 region is CASKLRRTDTQYF. CDR3 in DNA: TGTGCCAGCAAACTCCGACGCACAGATACGCAGTATTTT.

A few counts support this clonotype. The rearrangement uses TRBV4-2 and TRBJ2-3; maybe TRBD2 (5 bases). The length of the CDR3 is 15 residues. CDR1 is LGHNA, CDR2 YNFKEQ, per germline. With 7 bases removed from V and 3 bases from J, the gap between germline ends came to 17 bases. CDR3 coding DNA: TGTGCCAGCACCCCGAGGGCTAGCTTTACAGATACGCAGTATTTT. This sequence encodes CASTPRASFTDTQYF.

V gene TRBV29-1 combines with J gene TRBJ2-7; D may correspond to TRBD1 or TRBD2 (5 bases each). Germline loops: CDR1 SQVTM, CDR2 ANQGSEA. The CDR3 spans 12 residues. Trimming left V 6 bases short and J 4 bases short, with 13 bases between. In DNA, the CDR3 is TGCAGCGTGGGGGTGACTCCATACGAGCAGTACTTC. Protein: CSVGVTPYEQYF.

The chain uses TRBV4-3 and TRBJ2-1; 7 bases align to TRBD1. The CDR3 loop spans 17 amino acids. CDR1 is LGHNA and CDR2 is YSLEER in the germline V gene. V shed 0 bases, J shed 2 bases, and the junction held 7 bases outside the gene matches. This chain's CDR3 is CASSQEATGSAYNEQFF. CDR3 coding DNA: TGCGCCAGCAGCCAAGAGGCGACAGGGAGCGCCTACAATGAGCAGTTCTTC.

In its sample, this clonotype was seen a few times. This chain connects TRBV12-3 or TRBV12-4 to TRBJ2-1; the D is unclear. V was shortened by 0 bases and J by 9 bases, with 12 bases between the two germline ends. The CDR3 consists of 14 residues. As DNA, the CDR3 is TGTGCCAGCAGTTTAGCGATCGGGTATAGTGAGCAGTTCTTC. It yields the protein CASSLAIGYSEQFF.

This clonotype has a handful of counts. This chain uses TRBV6-2 or TRBV6-3 with TRBJ2-7; D is possibly TRBD1 (6 bases). CDR3 size: 19 residues. CDR1 is MNHEY, CDR2 SVGEGT, per germline. Trimming removed 6 bases from V and 2 bases from J, with 29 bases in between. CDR3 sequence reads: CASRHRTGLRASSPYEQYF. CDR3 DNA sequence: TGTGCCAGCAGGCACCGAACAGGGCTGAGGGCTAGCTCCCCCTACGAGCAGTACTTC.

This clonotype has only a few counts. The chain has TRBV10-3 and TRBJ2-2, with a tentative D call TRBD2 (5 bases). V lost 9 bases, J lost 1 base, and 12 bases lay in between. The CDR3 spans 14 residues. Germline V gives CDR1 ENHRY, CDR2 SYGVKD. CDR3 protein: CAISRRENTGELFF. CDR3 nucleotide sequence: TGTGCCATTAGTCGTCGGGAGAACACCGGGGAGCTGTTTTTT.

The rearrangement links TRBV11-1 to TRBJ2-1; D call uncertain. Per germline, CDR1 SGHAT and CDR2 FQDESV (reference sequence). This CDR3 spans 15 amino acids. Trimming removed 5 bases from V and 5 bases from J, with 16 bases in between. CDR3 nucleotide sequence: TGTGCCAGCAGCCAGAGACTCCTAATGGACAATGAGCAGTTCTTC. Translation: CASSQRLLMDNEQFF.

Points on this clonotype: This clone may be a read error of a much larger clone one base away. The chain recombines TRBV7-2 with TRBJ2-2, with TRBD1 matching 9 bases. Looked up from germline, CDR1 is SGHTA and CDR2 is FQGNSA. The CDR3 is 15 residues long. This CDR3 reads CAISLGTGRTGELFF. The CDR3 nucleotides are TGTGCCATCAGCCTCGGGACAGGGCGGACCGGGGAGCTGTTTTTT.